Below are 23 T cell receptor beta chains sequenced from a single sample in a study of beta chain features in type 1 diabetes. Reverse transcribing all isolated RNA meant expressed TCRB transcripts were sequenced. The protocol was immunoSEQ multiplex PCR, while the TCRdb copy is restricted to in-frame clones and leaves out a portion. The sample holds about 250,000 clones, about 14% seen once. Sample: naive CD4+ T cells from blood. The source is a woman in her forties in good health.

This chain connects TRBV29-1 to TRBJ2-5, with D perhaps matching TRBD1 (5 bases). This CDR3 is built from 18 residues. V lost 3 bases, J lost 7 bases, and 30 bases lay in between. CDR1 and CDR2 from the germline V gene are SQVTM and ANQGSEA. The CDR3 region is CSVDSGRRQSARGATQYF. The CDR3 DNA follows: TGCAGCGTTGATTCGGGTCGGAGACAGTCCGCAAGAGGAGCGACCCAGTACTTC.

The V gene is TRBV20-1, the J gene TRBJ1-2; D unresolved. The length of the CDR3 is 9 residues. The germline V gene encodes CDR1 DFQATT and CDR2 SNEGSKA (reference sequence). The CDR3: CGRKGGYTF. The CDR3, as DNA: TGCGGGAGAAAGGGTGGCTACACCTTC.

The chain combines TRBV6-5 with TRBJ2-1; unclear D gene. Trimming stripped 5 bases from V and 6 bases from J, with 5 bases between. The germline V gene has CDR1 MNHEY and CDR2 SVGAGI. This CDR3 comprises 11 residues. The CDR3 bases are TGTGCCAGCAGTACTGCCAATGAGCAGTTCTTC. Translated, it gives CASSTANEQFF.

V gene TRBV11-2 combines with J gene TRBJ2-6, with D unresolved. With 2 bases removed from V and 0 bases from J, the gap between germline ends came to 14 bases. Per the germline V gene, CDR1 is SGHAT and CDR2 is FQNNGV. This CDR3 has 18 amino acids. DNA for the CDR3: TGTGCCAGCAGCTTACCTCGCCAGTCCTTCTCTGGGGCCAACGTCCTGACTTTC. This sequence encodes CASSLPRQSFSGANVLTF.

This clone was counted between two and nine times. The gene calls are TRBV29-1 and TRBJ2-2, with D maybe TRBD2 (5 bases). In germline, CDR1 is SQVTM, CDR2 ANQGSEA. The V end was cut by 4 bases, the J end by 1 base, with 10 bases between. This CDR3 has 14 amino acids. The CDR3 reads CSVGRVGNTGELFF. DNA of the CDR3: TGCAGCGTTGGGCGGGTTGGGAACACCGGGGAGCTGTTTTTT.

V usage is TRBV19 and J usage is TRBJ2-1, with 11 bases fitting TRBD1. CDR1 LNHDA and CDR2 SQIVND come from the germline V gene (reference sequence). CDR3 length: 14 amino acids. J lost 8 bases, V lost 5 bases, and 5 bases had no gene match. The CDR3 DNA sequence: TGTGCCAGTAGTGTGGACAGGGGGCTCGATGAGCAGTTCTTC. This gives the protein CASSVDRGLDEQFF. Variable domain in full (rest from reference TRBV19 and TRBJ2-1): DGGITQSPKYLFRKEGQNVTLSCEQNLNHDAMYWYRQDPGQGLRLIYYSQIVNDFQKGDIAEGYSVSREKKESFPLTVTSAQKNPTAFYLCASSVDRGLDEQFFGPGTRLTVL.

This clone was counted only a few times. The chain has TRBV2 and TRBJ2-5; 10 nucleotides align to TRBD1. After removal of 4 bases from V and 4 bases from J, the junction contained 0 bases not matched to a gene. CDR1 and CDR2 from the germline V gene are SNHLY and FYNNEI. This CDR3 is built from 13 residues. CDR3 DNA sequence: TGTGCCAGCAGTGGGGACAGGGGAGAGACCCAGTACTTC. Translation: CASSGDRGETQYF.

This clone was detected only a few times. J is TRBJ2-1 and V is TRBV11-2, with 10 nucleotides matching TRBD1. The CDR3 is 16 amino acids. V lost 4 bases to trimming and J lost 0 bases; unmatched junction nucleotides: 3. Germline CDR1 is SGHAT and CDR2 is FQNNGV. The CDR3 spells CASSSRTGGSYNEQFF. CDR3 nucleotides: TGTGCCAGCAGCTCTAGGACAGGGGGCTCCTACAATGAGCAGTTCTTC.

There are a few counts of this clone. The chain carries TRBV7-2 and TRBJ2-7, with 7 bases fitting TRBD1. The trim removed 0 bases at V and 0 bases at J, leaving 2 bases unmatched. CDR3 length equals 15 residues. Germline CDR1 SGHTA, CDR2 FQGNSA. CDR3 nucleotide sequence: TGTGCCAGCAGCTTAGCCGGGACAGCCTCCTACGAGCAGTACTTC. It specifies CASSLAGTASYEQYF.

The chain uses TRBV6-1 and TRBJ2-1; D is undetermined. V lost 7 bases and J lost 2, with 15 bases in between. The germline V gene has CDR1 MNHNS and CDR2 SASEGT. The CDR3 consists of 15 residues. The CDR3 loop is CASIFSFSTYNEQFF. The CDR3 DNA follows: TGTGCCAGCATTTTTAGCTTCTCAACCTACAATGAGCAGTTCTTC.

This chain links TRBV5-4 with TRBJ2-1; 12 nucleotides align to TRBD2. The length of the CDR3 is 17 residues. The germline CDR1 and CDR2 sequences are SGHNT and YYREEE (reference sequence). Unmatched junction bases numbered 11, after V lost 4 bases and J lost 6 bases. The CDR3 bases are TGTGCCAGCAGCCGCGGTGGGCTAGCGGGGGGGCCCAATGAGCAGTTCTTC. Translating gives CASSRGGLAGGPNEQFF.

V is TRBV7-2 and J is TRBJ1-5; maybe TRBD1 (5 bases). V was trimmed by 5 bases and J by 7 bases, leaving 12 bases between them. The CDR3 sequence is 13 residues long. From germline, CDR1 is SGHTA and CDR2 FQGNSA. CDR3: CASSADRDQPQHF. CDR3 DNA: TGTGCCAGCAGCGCCGACAGAGACCAGCCCCAGCATTTT.

This clone has only a few counts. The V gene is TRBV5-4, the J gene TRBJ1-1, with 10 bases that match TRBD1. This CDR3 region has 17 residues. Germline V gene data show CDR1 as SGHNT and CDR2 as YYREEE (reference sequence). V was pared by 5 bases and J by 0 bases, with 10 bases of the junction left unmatched. The CDR3 bases are TGTGCCAGCAGGCCAAAACCGGGACAGGGGTTGAACACTGAAGCTTTCTTT. This encodes CASRPKPGQGLNTEAFF.

This clone was seen a few times. The V and J genes are TRBV6-6 and TRBJ1-5; 9 positions match TRBD1. V lost 6 bases and J lost 6; bases outside the gene matches: 6. This CDR3 is 14 amino acids long. CDR1 is MNHNY, CDR2 SVGAGI, per germline (reference sequence). CDR3 coding DNA: TGTGCCAGCAGGCACGGACAGGGGAGTCAGCCCCAGCATTTT. This translates into CASRHGQGSQPQHF.

The J gene is TRBJ2-4, the V gene TRBV5-4; TRBD2 aligns across 8 bases. The length of the CDR3 is 15 residues. Trimming at V came to 4 bases and at J to 2 bases, leaving 5 bases not matched to a gene. Germline lookup yields CDR1 SGHNT and CDR2 YYREEE (reference sequence). CDR3 protein: CASSPGGVPKNIQYF. In DNA, the CDR3 is TGTGCCAGCAGCCCGGGGGGGGTGCCCAAAAACATTCAGTACTTC.

This clone was counted only a few times. The chain employs TRBV25-1 and TRBJ2-3; 14 bases map to TRBD2. After removal of 3 bases from V and 2 bases from J, the junction contained 4 bases not matched to a gene. Per the germline V gene, CDR1 is MGHDK and CDR2 is SYGVNS. The CDR3 loop spans 17 amino acids. CDR3 nucleotides: TGTGCCAGCAGTGACCCGACTAGCGGGGGGGCCACAGATACGCAGTATTTT. This encodes CASSDPTSGGATDTQYF.

This clone was counted only a few times. The chain is built from TRBV12-5 and TRBJ2-7; 8 bases match TRBD2. With V trimmed by 0 bases and J by 2 bases, 3 bases remained unmatched. The CDR3 loop spans 15 amino acids. CDR1 LGHNT and CDR2 FRNRAP come from the germline V gene. CDR3 nucleotide sequence: TGTGCTAGTGGTTTGGTTCCCGGGGGGGCCTACGAGCAGTACTTC. Translated, it gives CASGLVPGGAYEQYF.

This rearrangement joins TRBV19 to TRBJ2-2, with D maybe TRBD2 (7 bases). Germline V lookup: CDR1 LNHDA, CDR2 SQIVND (reference sequence). The CDR3 spans 16 residues. V gave up 3 bases and J gave up 1 base, with 12 bases separating them. The CDR3: CASSIAGAGNTGELFF. The CDR3 coding sequence is TGTGCCAGTAGTATTGCGGGGGCGGGGAACACCGGGGAGCTGTTTTTT. Looking up the rest from reference TRBV19 and TRBJ2-2 gives the full variable domain: DGGITQSPKYLFRKEGQNVTLSCEQNLNHDAMYWYRQDPGQGLRLIYYSQIVNDFQKGDIAEGYSVSREKKESFPLTVTSAQKNPTAFYLCASSIAGAGNTGELFFGEGSRLTVL.

This clone has just a few counts. The V and J genes are TRBV5-4 and TRBJ2-7; tentatively, D is TRBD1 (6 bases). Trimming shortened V by 0 bases and J by 0 bases, and 10 bases separated the two germline ends. This CDR3 is built from 15 residues. CDR1 is SGHNT, CDR2 YYREEE, per germline (reference sequence). CDR3 nucleotides: TGTGCCAGCAGCTTGGACAGGGCGATCTCCTACGAGCAGTACTTC. As protein: CASSLDRAISYEQYF.

This clone has a handful of counts. CDR3 in DNA: TGTGCCAGCAGCTCCCGACTGCAATACACCGGGGAGCTGTTTTTT. Protein product: CASSSRLQYTGELFF. J is TRBJ2-2 and V is TRBV11-2; D ambiguous. There are 15 residues in the CDR3. V dropped 4 bases and J dropped 3 bases, with 12 bases sitting between them. Germline CDR1 is SGHAT and CDR2 is FQNNGV.

The CDR3 is CASSSSGGAQKQFF. As DNA, the CDR3 is TGTGCCAGCAGCAGTAGCGGGGGGGCCCAGAAACAGTTCTTC. The chain joins TRBV28 to TRBJ2-1, with 11 nucleotides matching TRBD2. With V trimmed by 6 bases and J by 13 bases, 11 bases remained unmatched. From germline, CDR1 is MDHEN and CDR2 SYDVKM. This CDR3 has 14 amino acids.

The chain is built from TRBV5-6 and TRBJ2-4; 10 bases are a match to TRBD2. V dropped 3 bases and J dropped 7; count of bases not matched to a gene: 4. The germline V gene encodes CDR1 SGHDT and CDR2 YYEEEE. The CDR3 extends over 14 amino acids. This CDR3 reads CASSSSGGGNIQYF. DNA of the CDR3: TGTGCCAGCAGCTCAAGCGGGGGGGGGAACATTCAGTACTTC.

There are many counts of this clone. The gene calls are TRBV9 and TRBJ2-1, with 7 positions matching TRBD2. Looked up from germline, CDR1 is SGDLS and CDR2 is YYNGEE. The length of the CDR3 is 12 residues. Trimming took 1 base from V and 9 from J; bases not matched to a gene: 1. In nucleotides, the CDR3 is TGTGCCAGCAGCGTAAGCGGGACTGAGCAGTTCTTC. It yields the protein CASSVSGTEQFF.